Given below is one TCR beta chain in context. A multiplex PCR was run with 60 Vbeta primers and 13 Jbeta primers. Assay used: immunoSEQ multiplex PCR; TCRdb lists only in-frame clones, some missing. The table has 150,000 to 250,000 clones, around 86% seen once. These data come from a study of cytomegalovirus exposure and HLA in healthy donors. Germline values: CDR1 SNHLY, CDR2 FYNNEI. The V end lost 0 bases, the J end lost 1 base, and 16 bases lay between the germline ends. The CDR3 has 18 amino acids. The clonotype originates from a woman aged 45-59 years in good health and CMV-seropositive. The sample consisted of PBMCs. V and J are TRBV2 and TRBJ2-1; TRBD2 is a possible D gene (5 bases). In DNA form, the CDR3 reads TGTGCCAGCAGTGAAGCGGCGGCTTCGGGGTTGTCCTACAATGAGCAGTTCTTC. Amino acid sequence: CASSEAAASGLSYNEQFF.